A single sample gave rise to the 4 T cell receptor beta chains below, sequenced in a study of graft-versus-host responses after intestinal transplantation. Some clones are missing from TCRdb's copy, which holds only in-frame ones; the method was immunoSEQ multiplex PCR. The sample lists some 15,000 clones; about 93% were seen once. Here the sequenced sample was PBMCs, taken 9 days after transplant. These receptors were obtained from a human patient who received an intestinal transplant, so some T cells may come from the graft donor.

The sample holds one count of this clone. The chain joins TRBV29-1 to TRBJ1-1, with D uncertain. The V and J ends lost 6 bases and 6 bases respectively, with 8 bases between them. This CDR3 has 10 residues. Per germline, CDR1 SQVTM and CDR2 ANQGSEA. CDR3 sequence: CSVGGSEAFF. The CDR3 region has the DNA TGCAGCGTGGGAGGGTCTGAAGCTTTCTTT.

This chain connects TRBV7-6 to TRBJ1-4, with D uncertain. Germline assignment: CDR1 SGHVS and CDR2 FNYEAQ. This CDR3 is 17 amino acids long. Trimming removed 5 bases at V and 0 bases at J, with 16 bases between. CDR3 nucleotide sequence: TGTGCCAGCAGCCTCTTCTGGGAAACTGCAACTAATGAAAAACTGTTTTTT. Translated, it gives CASSLFWETATNEKLFF. The full variable domain, in which reference TRBV7-6 and TRBJ1-4 provide the parts outside the CDR3, is GAGVSQSPRYKVTKRGQDVALRCDPISGHVSLYWYRQALGQGPEFLTYFNYEAQQDKSGLPNDRFSAERPEGSISTLTIQRTEQRDSAMYRCASSLFWETATNEKLFFGSGTQLSVL.

This rearrangement joins TRBV9 to TRBJ1-4; TRBD1 aligns across 8 bases. Trimming at V came to 3 bases and at J to 5 bases, leaving 6 bases not matched to a gene. Germline CDR1 is SGDLS and CDR2 is YYNGEE. The CDR3 spans 15 residues. The CDR3 nucleotides are TGTGCCAGCAGCGGCCACTGGGACAGGAATGAAAAACTGTTTTTT. It translates to CASSGHWDRNEKLFF.

This chain links TRBV18 with TRBJ2-3; possible D gene TRBD1, 5 bases. Germline CDR1 is KGHSH and CDR2 is LQKENI. This CDR3 is 17 amino acids long. The V gene lost 3 bases and the J gene lost 1 base, with 17 bases spanning the gap. The CDR3 region is CASSPTPGLDGTDTQYF. As DNA, the CDR3 is TGTGCCAGCTCACCGACCCCAGGGCTTGATGGCACAGATACGCAGTATTTT.